A single sample gave rise to the 26 T cell receptor beta chains below, sequenced in a study of OX40 agonist ivuxolimab in advanced cancers. Method: immunoSEQ multiplex PCR; TCRdb's copy keeps in-frame clones and lacks some. Among 55,000 to 70,000 clones, about 88% were seen once, and the ten largest hold roughly 1.2%. Sample: CD4+ or CD8+ T cells sorted from blood, taken in a trial of the OX40 agonist ivuxolimab. Source of these receptors: an adult with an advanced solid tumor such as melanoma, head and neck, liver or kidney cancer.

J is TRBJ1-2 and V is TRBV5-1; no clear D. V was clipped by 7 bases and J by 4 bases, with 17 bases between them. The V gene's germline CDR1 is SGHRS and CDR2 YFSETQ. The CDR3 has 14 residues. DNA for the CDR3: TGCGCCAGCGCTATCGGTCCTCAAGCCTATGGCTACACCTTC. Protein sequence: CASAIGPQAYGYTF.

V and J are TRBV5-1 and TRBJ1-6; no firm D call. Trimming pared 1 base from V and 5 bases from J, leaving 10 bases between. Germline V CDR1 and CDR2: SGHRS, YFSETQ. The CDR3 is 15 residues long. The CDR3 nucleotides read TGCGCCAGCAGCTTGTTGGGGTCGGATAATTCACCCCTCCACTTT. It encodes CASSLLGSDNSPLHF.

The sample holds one count of this clone. Within the sample, other DNA sequences also encode this same CDR3. V is TRBV18 and J is TRBJ2-7; D gene uncertain. The germline V and J ends were trimmed by 1 base and 2 bases, with 6 bases remaining between them. The CDR3 totals 13 residues. Per the germline V gene, CDR1 is KGHSH and CDR2 is LQKENI. The chain's CDR3 is CASSPRATYEQYF. CDR3 in DNA: TGTGCCAGCTCACCACGAGCGACCTACGAGCAGTACTTC. Full variable domain (rest looked up from reference TRBV18 and TRBJ2-7): NAGVMQNPRHLVRRRGQEARLRCSPMKGHSHVYWYRQLPEEGLKFMVYLQKENIIDESGMPKERFSAEFPKEGPSILRIQQVVRGDSAAYFCASSPRATYEQYFGPGTRLTVT.

The V call is TRBV5-1, the J call TRBJ1-1; 7 bases are a match to TRBD1. V was pared by 10 bases and J by 2 bases, with 17 bases of the junction left unmatched. Germline loops: CDR1 SGHRS, CDR2 YFSETQ. The CDR3 covers 16 residues. CDR3 nucleotide sequence: TGCGCCTCAACCTTGTACAGGGGCCAGGGAAACACTGAAGCTTTCTTT. This codes for CASTLYRGQGNTEAFF.

V is TRBV18 and J is TRBJ1-3, with D possibly matching TRBD1 (5 bases). V lost 2 bases and J lost 0, with 11 bases in between. From germline, CDR1 is KGHSH and CDR2 LQKENI. The CDR3 sequence is 16 residues long. This CDR3 reads CASSPNEGTSGNTIYF. DNA of the CDR3: TGTGCCAGCTCACCAAATGAGGGGACCTCTGGAAACACCATATATTTT.

The V and J genes are TRBV29-1 and TRBJ1-4; TRBD1 matches 9 bases. The CDR3 consists of 13 residues. CDR1 and CDR2 from the germline V gene are SQVTM and ANQGSEA. V was clipped by 5 bases and J by 7 bases; unmatched bases: 5. In DNA form, the CDR3 reads TGCAGCGTTACCGGGACAGGGTCTGAAAAACTGTTTTTT. Translation: CSVTGTGSEKLFF.

The genes are TRBV5-1 and TRBJ1-1; a possible D gene is TRBD1 (6 bases). Germline-derived CDR1 and CDR2 are SGHRS and YFSETQ. The V gene lost 5 bases and the J gene lost 7 bases, with 24 bases spanning the gap. There are 16 residues in the CDR3. In DNA form, the CDR3 reads TGCGCCAGCAGGAAGACAGGCAATGGCCCCAGCGGTGAAGCTTTCTTT. Translated: CASRKTGNGPSGEAFF.

The V gene is TRBV5-5, the J gene TRBJ2-7, with D tentatively TRBD2 (7 bases). This CDR3 contains 17 residues. The V and J ends lost 0 bases and 1 base respectively, with 17 bases between them. The V gene's germline CDR1 is SGHKS and CDR2 YYEKEE (reference sequence). This CDR3 reads CASSLGPTRGGSYEQYF. The CDR3 DNA reads TGTGCCAGCAGCTTGGGGCCCACAAGGGGGGGATCCTACGAGCAGTACTTC.

This clone occurred once. The chain has TRBV18 and TRBJ2-1; TRBD1 matches at 8 bases. The CDR3 runs to 16 residues. CDR1 KGHSH and CDR2 LQKENI come from the germline V gene. The junction had 7 bases not matched to a gene; V was cut back by 3 bases and J by 3 bases. CDR3 sequence (DNA): TGTGCCAGCTCACCCGGGACAGGAGGGGTCTACAATGAGCAGTTCTTC. Protein sequence: CASSPGTGGVYNEQFF.

Note on this clone: At one end, the junction sequence differs from germline, possibly due to a read error. V and J are TRBV7-7 and TRBJ2-2; TRBD2 matches at 10 bases. Germline V CDR1 and CDR2: SSHAT, FNYEAQ (reference sequence). The CDR3 is 17 amino acids. In nucleotides, the CDR3 is TGTGCTAGCAGCCTTAGCGGGGGGTGGACGAACACCGGGGAGCTGTTTTTT. It codes for CASSLSGGWTNTGELFF.

The chain has TRBV18 and TRBJ2-6; 7 nucleotides line up with TRBD1. Per the germline V gene, CDR1 is KGHSH and CDR2 is LQKENI. The CDR3 is 18 amino acids. V trimming: 3 bases; J trimming: 0 bases; junction bases outside the gene matches: 8. CDR3: CASSPSTGPRSGANVLTF. The CDR3 DNA follows: TGTGCCAGCTCACCCTCGACAGGGCCCCGCTCTGGGGCCAACGTCCTGACTTTC.

This clone was seen a handful of times. The CDR3 reads CASSRQPNANTEAFF. For the CDR3, the DNA is TGCGCCAGCAGCCGACAGCCAAACGCGAACACTGAAGCTTTCTTT. V and J are TRBV5-1 and TRBJ1-1; possibly TRBD1 for D (5 bases). CDR1 is SGHRS and CDR2 is YFSETQ in the germline V gene. V dropped 4 bases and J dropped 1 base, with 14 bases sitting between them. The CDR3 has 15 residues.

In this sample, this clone turned up once. This chain joins TRBV14 and TRBJ2-1, with 13 bases aligning to TRBD2. Germline V gene sequence: CDR1 SGHDN, CDR2 FVKESK. This CDR3 has 16 amino acids. The ends lost 4 bases at V and 6 bases at J; junction bases unmatched: 6. CDR3 coding DNA: TGTGCCAGCAGCCGGTCGACTAGCGGGGGGCTCAATGAGCAGTTCTTC. Translated: CASSRSTSGGLNEQFF. Full variable domain (remainder filled in from reference TRBV14 and TRBJ2-1): EAGVTQFPSHSVIEKGQTVTLRCDPISGHDNLYWYRRVMGKEIKFLLHFVKESKQDESGMPNNRFLAERTGGTYSTLKVQPAELEDSGVYFCASSRSTSGGLNEQFFGPGTRLTVL.

The chain recombines TRBV10-3 with TRBJ1-3; 7 bases are a match to TRBD1. Germline V gives CDR1 ENHRY, CDR2 SYGVKD. CDR3 length: 14 residues. Unmatched junction bases numbered 5, after V lost 9 bases and J lost 0 bases. The CDR3 sequence is CAIKGTASGNTIYF. The CDR3 bases are TGTGCCATTAAAGGGACAGCCTCTGGAAACACCATATATTTT.

V is TRBV18 and J is TRBJ1-1; D is uncertain. Germline loops: CDR1 KGHSH, CDR2 LQKENI. Trimming took 4 bases from V and 4 from J, leaving 10 bases between them. The CDR3 extends over 13 amino acids. CDR3 bases: TGTGCCAGCTCACACAAAGGGCCCACTGAAGCTTTCTTT. Its protein is CASSHKGPTEAFF.

The chain joins TRBV7-9 to TRBJ2-3; 10 nucleotides align to TRBD1. This CDR3 region has 14 residues. The ends lost 4 bases at V and 7 bases at J; junction bases unmatched: 5. Germline CDR1 and CDR2: SEHNR and FQNEAQ (reference sequence). As DNA, the CDR3 is TGTGCCAGCAGCTCCCGGGACAGGGGAAATACGCAGTATTTT. This translates into CASSSRDRGNTQYF.

J is TRBJ2-3 and V is TRBV7-2; 8 nucleotides align to TRBD1. Germline CDR1 SGHTA, CDR2 FQGNSA. The CDR3 is made up of 16 amino acids. V lost 5 bases and J lost 1; bases outside the gene matches: 8. CDR3 residues: CASSHPTGVGTDTQYF. The CDR3 DNA is TGTGCCAGCAGCCACCCGACAGGGGTGGGCACAGATACGCAGTATTTT.

The chain has TRBV21-1 and TRBJ1-4. TRBV21-1 is a listed pseudogene. This CDR3 contains 17 residues. CDR3 bases: TGTGCCAGCAGTTGGTCACGCTACAAGGTGCATAATGAAAAACTGTTTTTT. Amino acid sequence: CASSWSRYKVHNEKLFF.

This clone was counted only a few times. The chain recombines TRBV30 with TRBJ2-5; 11 nucleotides match TRBD1. With V trimmed by 5 bases and J by 4 bases, 9 bases remained unmatched. Germline CDR1 and CDR2: GTSNPN and SVGIG (reference sequence). The CDR3 covers 15 residues. CDR3 sequence reads: CAWDLGQGAPETQYF. In DNA form, the CDR3 reads TGTGCCTGGGACCTCGGACAGGGGGCCCCAGAGACCCAGTACTTC.

CDR3 DNA sequence: TGTGCCAGCAGCGTAGTCCCAGCCACTGAAGCTTTCTTT. Amino acids: CASSVVPATEAFF. The rearrangement links TRBV9 to TRBJ1-1; no firm D call. From germline, CDR1 is SGDLS and CDR2 YYNGEE. CDR3 length: 13 amino acids. V was clipped by 0 bases and J by 4 bases, with 7 bases between them.

The chain carries TRBV6-4 and TRBJ2-5; TRBD1 matches at 11 bases. The CDR3 covers 15 residues. Germline CDR1 is MRHNA and CDR2 is SNTAGT. The V gene end was trimmed by 8 bases and the J gene end by 2 bases; junction bases not matched to a gene: 7. The CDR3 DNA is TGTGCCAGCTCCAGGGACAGGGGGGAACAAGAGACCCAGTACTTC. Translating gives CASSRDRGEQETQYF.

In its sample, this clone was seen a few times. V is TRBV15 and J is TRBJ1-3, with D perhaps TRBD1 (6 bases). The CDR3 is 15 residues long. Germline CDR1 and CDR2: LNHNV and YYDKDF (reference sequence). The V and J ends lost 3 bases and 2 bases respectively, with 11 bases between them. CDR3 loop: CATSSYRDTGNTIYF. In nucleotides, the CDR3 is TGTGCCACCAGCAGTTACCGGGACACTGGAAACACCATATATTTT.

J is TRBJ2-5 and V is TRBV7-2; 11 nucleotides line up with TRBD2. Germline CDR1 reads SGHTA; CDR2 reads FQGNSA. This CDR3 comprises 17 residues. J was trimmed by 5 bases and V by 1 base; bases with no gene match: 9. The CDR3 here is CASSLGLAGPRMETQYF. The CDR3 bases are TGTGCCAGCAGCTTAGGACTAGCGGGGCCGAGGATGGAGACCCAGTACTTC.

This clone has a single count. CDR3 loop: CASSGGLAGWNEQFF. The CDR3 DNA reads as TGTGCCAGCAGTGGGGGACTAGCGGGGTGGAATGAGCAGTTCTTC. V and J are TRBV6-1 and TRBJ2-1; 13 bases are shared with TRBD2. The junction had 4 bases not matched to a gene; V was cut back by 4 bases and J by 7 bases. The CDR3 consists of 15 residues. From germline, CDR1 is MNHNS and CDR2 SASEGT.

The V gene is TRBV18, the J gene TRBJ1-1, with D unclear. V was cut by 3 bases and J by 2 bases, with 13 bases left in between. Germline lookup yields CDR1 KGHSH and CDR2 LQKENI. There are 15 residues in the CDR3. The CDR3 protein is CASSPSRTENTEAFF. The CDR3 region has the DNA TGTGCCAGCTCACCTTCTAGGACGGAAAACACTGAAGCTTTCTTT.

In DNA, the CDR3 is TGCGCCAGCAGCCACCAGGGGGGCAATCAGCCCCAGCATTTT. It codes for CASSHQGGNQPQHF. V gene TRBV5-1 combines with J gene TRBJ1-5; 7 positions agree with TRBD1. The CDR3 totals 14 residues. Per germline, CDR1 SGHRS and CDR2 YFSETQ. After removal of 4 bases from V and 2 bases from J, the junction contained 3 bases not matched to a gene. Based on the CDR3 plus reference TRBV5-1 and TRBJ1-5, the full variable domain is KAGVTQTPRYLIKTRGQQVTLSCSPISGHRSVSWYQQTPGQGLQFLFEYFSETQRNKGNFPGRFSGRQFSNSRSEMNVSTLELGDSALYLCASSHQGGNQPQHFGDGTRLSIL.